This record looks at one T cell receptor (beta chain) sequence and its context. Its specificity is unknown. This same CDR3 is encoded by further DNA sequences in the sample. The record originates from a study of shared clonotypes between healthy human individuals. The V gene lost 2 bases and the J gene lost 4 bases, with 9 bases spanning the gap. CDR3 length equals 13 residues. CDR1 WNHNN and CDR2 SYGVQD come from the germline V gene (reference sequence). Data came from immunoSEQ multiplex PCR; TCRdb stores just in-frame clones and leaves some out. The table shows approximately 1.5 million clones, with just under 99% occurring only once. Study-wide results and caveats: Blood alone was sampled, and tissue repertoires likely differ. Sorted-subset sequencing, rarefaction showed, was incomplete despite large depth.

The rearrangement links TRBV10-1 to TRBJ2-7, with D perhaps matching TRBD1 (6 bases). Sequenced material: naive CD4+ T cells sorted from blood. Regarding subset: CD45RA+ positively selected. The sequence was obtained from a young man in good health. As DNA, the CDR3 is TGCGCCAGCAGTGAGACAGGGCGGTACGAGCAGTACTTC. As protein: CASSETGRYEQYF.